This T cell receptor (beta chain) was found in a study of blood T cell repertoires in COVID-19. Participants spanned ages roughly 18 to 95 years and resided in roughly 22 US areas. TCRdb's table, derived via immunoSEQ multiplex PCR, lists solely in-frame clones and lacks some. The sample consists of approximately 390,000 clones, about 87% of them appearing once. The CDR3 loop spans 11 amino acids. Trimming removed 6 bases from V and 7 bases from J, with 6 bases in between. Germline CDR1 and CDR2: MNHEY and SVGAGI. Sequencing was done on a sample of PBMCs or T cells enriched from blood (not recorded which). V and J are TRBV6-5 and TRBJ1-4; D remains ambiguous. This sequence was found in a woman between 45 and 65 years old who had recovered from COVID-19. CDR3 sequence reads: CASRGGEKLFF. The DNA for the CDR3 is TGTGCCAGCAGAGGCGGTGAAAAACTGTTTTTT.